This entry is about one TCR beta chain. Its cognate antigen is unknown. The data derive from a study of T-cell memory formation after mild COVID-19. Overall study: The two donors had largely donor-specific TCR clusters.

Study-level points and caveats: A second wave expanding day 15 to 37 was CD4+-biased; contracting clones were balanced. Cross-reactive memory seemingly joined, as some responding clones were found in pre-infection memory. Among clones peaking at day 37 in the second wave, SARS-CoV-2 specificity remained unconfirmed.

The germline CDR1 and CDR2 sequences are MGHRA and YSYEKL. Trimming cost V 1 base and J 4 bases, with 15 bases left between them. The CDR3 runs to 16 residues. TCRdb independently ran MiXCR on the 5' RACE reads; one entry per CDR3 protein. The sample has about 260,000 distinct CDR3 sequences; around 17% are singletons. The sequenced sample was PBMCs or a T cell subset sorted from them (not recorded which). The chain is built from TRBV4-1 and TRBJ2-3; perhaps TRBD2 as D (6 bases). The receptor comes from a man younger than 35 who had mild COVID-19 (a few samples of this study predate the infection). Cell type and time point are not known. The CDR3 sequence is CASSQVAGFEADTQYF. The CDR3 DNA follows: TGCGCCAGCAGCCAAGTCGCGGGGTTCGAGGCAGATACGCAGTATTTT.